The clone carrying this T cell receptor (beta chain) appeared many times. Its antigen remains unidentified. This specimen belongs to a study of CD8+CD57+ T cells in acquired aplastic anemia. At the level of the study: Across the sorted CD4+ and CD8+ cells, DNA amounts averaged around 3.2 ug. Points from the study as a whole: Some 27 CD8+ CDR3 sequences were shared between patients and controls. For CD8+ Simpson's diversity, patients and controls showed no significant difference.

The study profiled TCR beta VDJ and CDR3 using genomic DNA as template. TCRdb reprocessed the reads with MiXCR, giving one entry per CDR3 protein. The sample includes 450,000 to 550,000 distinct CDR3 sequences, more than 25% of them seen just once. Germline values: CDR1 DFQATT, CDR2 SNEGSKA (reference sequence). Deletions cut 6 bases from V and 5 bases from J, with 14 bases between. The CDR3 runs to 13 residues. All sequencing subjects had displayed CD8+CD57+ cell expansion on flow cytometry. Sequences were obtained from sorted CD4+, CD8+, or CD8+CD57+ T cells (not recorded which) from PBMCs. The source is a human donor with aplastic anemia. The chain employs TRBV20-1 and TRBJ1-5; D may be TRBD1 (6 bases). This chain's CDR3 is CSAKTGLDQPQHF. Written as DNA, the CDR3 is TGCAGTGCGAAAACAGGGTTAGATCAGCCCCAGCATTTT.